Each of the 14 T cell receptor beta chains below was sequenced from the same sample in a study of T-cell memory formation after mild COVID-19. TCRdb analysed the 5' RACE reads with MiXCR anew, one entry per CDR3 protein. Of fewer than 650,000 distinct CDR3 sequences in the sample, approximately 15% were seen once. Sequenced sample: PBMCs or a T cell subset sorted from them (not recorded which). All receptors come from an adult woman who had mild COVID-19 (a few samples of this study predate the infection). Cell type and time point are not known.

The gene calls are TRBV20-1 and TRBJ2-3; D not resolved. Trimming left V 6 bases short and J 4 bases short, with 8 bases between. Germline lookup yields CDR1 DFQATT and CDR2 SNEGSKA (reference sequence). This CDR3 has 11 residues. The CDR3 region is CSALLSDTQYF. CDR3 DNA sequence: TGCAGTGCCCTACTCTCAGATACGCAGTATTTT.

This clonotype was found a few times. V and J are TRBV6-5 and TRBJ2-6; no reliable D call. From germline, CDR1 is MNHEY and CDR2 SVGAGI. There are 15 residues in the CDR3. With 7 bases removed from V and 1 base from J, the gap between germline ends came to 11 bases. The CDR3 DNA reads as TGTGCCAGCACCCGAAGGGCGTCTGGGGCCAACGTCCTGACTTTC. Protein sequence: CASTRRASGANVLTF.

This clonotype was found a few times. V and J are TRBV27 and TRBJ2-7; the D gene could be TRBD1 or TRBD2 (5 bases each). V lost 3 bases and J lost 5, with 14 bases in between. This CDR3 comprises 14 residues. Germline CDR1 is MNHEY and CDR2 is SMNVEV (reference sequence). Here the CDR3 DNA reads TGTGCCAGCAGTTTGGTGGGGGTCCGAAACGAGCAGTACTTC. Amino acid sequence: CASSLVGVRNEQYF.

The chain uses TRBV12-3 or TRBV12-4 and TRBJ1-1; a possible D gene is TRBD1 (6 bases). This CDR3 has 19 residues. V was shortened by 1 base and J by 4 bases, with 25 bases between the two germline ends. The CDR3 DNA sequence: TGTGCCAGCAGTTTAGTCCGTACTTACAGGGAGAGTCGGGGCACTGAAGCTTTCTTT. Protein sequence: CASSLVRTYRESRGTEAFF.

V gene TRBV5-1 combines with J gene TRBJ1-1; 7 nucleotides align to TRBD1. Germline V gene sequence: CDR1 SGHRS, CDR2 YFSETQ. The CDR3 covers 14 residues. J gave up 3 bases and V 2 bases, and 4 bases lay outside the gene matches. The CDR3 loop reads CASSFLQGYTEAFF. In nucleotides, the CDR3 is TGCGCCAGCAGCTTCCTACAGGGGTACACTGAAGCTTTCTTT.

The CDR3 spells CASSLDRDEKLFF. CDR3 DNA: TGTGCCAGCAGTCTAGACCGGGATGAAAAACTGTTTTTT. The chain links TRBV2 to TRBJ1-4, with D hard to call. The CDR3 spans 13 residues. V lost 5 bases to trimming and J lost 6 bases, with 10 bases between them. The germline V gene has CDR1 SNHLY and CDR2 FYNNEI.

This clonotype was counted only a few times. V usage is TRBV27 and J usage is TRBJ2-7; perhaps TRBD2 as D (6 bases). The CDR3 has 14 residues. Trimming took off 2 bases at V and 3 bases at J, with 11 bases between the two ends. Germline-derived CDR1 and CDR2 are MNHEY and SMNVEV (reference sequence). CDR3 nucleotide sequence: TGTGCCAGCAGTTTAGCGCGGAGGGGCTACGAGCAGTACTTC. Its translation is CASSLARRGYEQYF.

The count of this clonotype is one. The chain joins TRBV27 to TRBJ2-5; 14 nucleotides align to TRBD2. CDR1 MNHEY and CDR2 SMNVEV come from the germline V gene (reference sequence). Losses at the gene ends were 5 bases for V and 5 bases for J; bases not matched to a gene: 4. The CDR3 has 15 amino acids. In nucleotides, the CDR3 is TGTGCCAGCAGTCGGGGACTAGCGGGAGTTGAGACCCAGTACTTC. Translation: CASSRGLAGVETQYF.

This clonotype has a handful of counts. This chain uses TRBV19 with TRBJ1-1, with D perhaps TRBD1 (6 bases). The CDR3 spans 14 residues. V was pared by 7 bases and J by 5 bases, with 17 bases between. The germline V gene has CDR1 LNHDA and CDR2 SQIVND (reference sequence). The CDR3 coding sequence is TGTGCCAGTATGAGTGGGGGGCGCGGGACTGAAGCTTTCTTT. Protein product: CASMSGGRGTEAFF.

In this sample, this clonotype turned up a few times. The chain links TRBV13 to TRBJ2-7, with D maybe TRBD1 (6 bases). Trimming removed 5 bases from V and 0 bases from J, with 14 bases in between. CDR1 is PRHDT and CDR2 is FYEKMQ in the germline V gene (reference sequence). The CDR3 extends over 15 amino acids. CDR3 residues: CASSEWGLSSYEQYF. The CDR3, as DNA: TGTGCCAGCAGCGAATGGGGGCTTAGCTCCTACGAGCAGTACTTC. Supplemented by reference TRBV13 and TRBJ2-7, the full variable domain reads AAGVIQSPRHLIKEKRETATLKCYPIPRHDTVYWYQQGPGQDPQFLISFYEKMQSDKGSIPDRFSAQQFSDYHSELNMSSLELGDSALYFCASSEWGLSSYEQYFGPGTRLTVT.

This clonotype was counted only a few times. The rearrangement joins TRBV9 to TRBJ2-3; D gene ambiguous. Germline values: CDR1 SGDLS, CDR2 YYNGEE. Trimming pared 3 bases from V and 0 bases from J, leaving 17 bases between. The CDR3 has 17 residues. The CDR3 loop is CASSAVLGSLSTDTQYF. The CDR3 DNA reads as TGTGCCAGCAGCGCCGTCCTAGGATCCCTTAGCACAGATACGCAGTATTTT.

This clonotype was recorded at least ten times. The gene calls are TRBV7-8 and TRBJ1-1, with 8 positions matching TRBD1. The CDR3 loop spans 15 amino acids. CDR1 is SGHVS and CDR2 is FQNEAQ in the germline V gene. J gave up 2 bases and V 1 base, and 3 bases lay outside the gene matches. CDR3 in amino acids: CASSLGDRLNTEAFF. The CDR3 bases are TGTGCCAGCAGCTTAGGGGACAGGTTAAACACTGAAGCTTTCTTT.

V and J are TRBV6-1 and TRBJ2-1, with 9 bases that match TRBD2. Trimming cost V 7 bases and J 3 bases; bases outside gene matches: 4. CDR3 length equals 14 residues. Germline loops: CDR1 MNHNS, CDR2 SASEGT. Here the CDR3 reads CASNLAGSYNEQFF. The CDR3, as DNA: TGTGCCAGCAATCTAGCGGGAAGCTACAATGAGCAGTTCTTC.

The chain has TRBV7-9 and TRBJ2-6; no firm D call. Deletions cut 5 bases from V and 0 bases from J, with 5 bases between. The CDR3 runs to 14 residues. Germline lookup yields CDR1 SEHNR and CDR2 FQNEAQ (reference sequence). The chain's CDR3 is CASSRLSGANVLTF. The DNA for the CDR3 is TGTGCCAGCAGCCGGCTCTCTGGGGCCAACGTCCTGACTTTC.